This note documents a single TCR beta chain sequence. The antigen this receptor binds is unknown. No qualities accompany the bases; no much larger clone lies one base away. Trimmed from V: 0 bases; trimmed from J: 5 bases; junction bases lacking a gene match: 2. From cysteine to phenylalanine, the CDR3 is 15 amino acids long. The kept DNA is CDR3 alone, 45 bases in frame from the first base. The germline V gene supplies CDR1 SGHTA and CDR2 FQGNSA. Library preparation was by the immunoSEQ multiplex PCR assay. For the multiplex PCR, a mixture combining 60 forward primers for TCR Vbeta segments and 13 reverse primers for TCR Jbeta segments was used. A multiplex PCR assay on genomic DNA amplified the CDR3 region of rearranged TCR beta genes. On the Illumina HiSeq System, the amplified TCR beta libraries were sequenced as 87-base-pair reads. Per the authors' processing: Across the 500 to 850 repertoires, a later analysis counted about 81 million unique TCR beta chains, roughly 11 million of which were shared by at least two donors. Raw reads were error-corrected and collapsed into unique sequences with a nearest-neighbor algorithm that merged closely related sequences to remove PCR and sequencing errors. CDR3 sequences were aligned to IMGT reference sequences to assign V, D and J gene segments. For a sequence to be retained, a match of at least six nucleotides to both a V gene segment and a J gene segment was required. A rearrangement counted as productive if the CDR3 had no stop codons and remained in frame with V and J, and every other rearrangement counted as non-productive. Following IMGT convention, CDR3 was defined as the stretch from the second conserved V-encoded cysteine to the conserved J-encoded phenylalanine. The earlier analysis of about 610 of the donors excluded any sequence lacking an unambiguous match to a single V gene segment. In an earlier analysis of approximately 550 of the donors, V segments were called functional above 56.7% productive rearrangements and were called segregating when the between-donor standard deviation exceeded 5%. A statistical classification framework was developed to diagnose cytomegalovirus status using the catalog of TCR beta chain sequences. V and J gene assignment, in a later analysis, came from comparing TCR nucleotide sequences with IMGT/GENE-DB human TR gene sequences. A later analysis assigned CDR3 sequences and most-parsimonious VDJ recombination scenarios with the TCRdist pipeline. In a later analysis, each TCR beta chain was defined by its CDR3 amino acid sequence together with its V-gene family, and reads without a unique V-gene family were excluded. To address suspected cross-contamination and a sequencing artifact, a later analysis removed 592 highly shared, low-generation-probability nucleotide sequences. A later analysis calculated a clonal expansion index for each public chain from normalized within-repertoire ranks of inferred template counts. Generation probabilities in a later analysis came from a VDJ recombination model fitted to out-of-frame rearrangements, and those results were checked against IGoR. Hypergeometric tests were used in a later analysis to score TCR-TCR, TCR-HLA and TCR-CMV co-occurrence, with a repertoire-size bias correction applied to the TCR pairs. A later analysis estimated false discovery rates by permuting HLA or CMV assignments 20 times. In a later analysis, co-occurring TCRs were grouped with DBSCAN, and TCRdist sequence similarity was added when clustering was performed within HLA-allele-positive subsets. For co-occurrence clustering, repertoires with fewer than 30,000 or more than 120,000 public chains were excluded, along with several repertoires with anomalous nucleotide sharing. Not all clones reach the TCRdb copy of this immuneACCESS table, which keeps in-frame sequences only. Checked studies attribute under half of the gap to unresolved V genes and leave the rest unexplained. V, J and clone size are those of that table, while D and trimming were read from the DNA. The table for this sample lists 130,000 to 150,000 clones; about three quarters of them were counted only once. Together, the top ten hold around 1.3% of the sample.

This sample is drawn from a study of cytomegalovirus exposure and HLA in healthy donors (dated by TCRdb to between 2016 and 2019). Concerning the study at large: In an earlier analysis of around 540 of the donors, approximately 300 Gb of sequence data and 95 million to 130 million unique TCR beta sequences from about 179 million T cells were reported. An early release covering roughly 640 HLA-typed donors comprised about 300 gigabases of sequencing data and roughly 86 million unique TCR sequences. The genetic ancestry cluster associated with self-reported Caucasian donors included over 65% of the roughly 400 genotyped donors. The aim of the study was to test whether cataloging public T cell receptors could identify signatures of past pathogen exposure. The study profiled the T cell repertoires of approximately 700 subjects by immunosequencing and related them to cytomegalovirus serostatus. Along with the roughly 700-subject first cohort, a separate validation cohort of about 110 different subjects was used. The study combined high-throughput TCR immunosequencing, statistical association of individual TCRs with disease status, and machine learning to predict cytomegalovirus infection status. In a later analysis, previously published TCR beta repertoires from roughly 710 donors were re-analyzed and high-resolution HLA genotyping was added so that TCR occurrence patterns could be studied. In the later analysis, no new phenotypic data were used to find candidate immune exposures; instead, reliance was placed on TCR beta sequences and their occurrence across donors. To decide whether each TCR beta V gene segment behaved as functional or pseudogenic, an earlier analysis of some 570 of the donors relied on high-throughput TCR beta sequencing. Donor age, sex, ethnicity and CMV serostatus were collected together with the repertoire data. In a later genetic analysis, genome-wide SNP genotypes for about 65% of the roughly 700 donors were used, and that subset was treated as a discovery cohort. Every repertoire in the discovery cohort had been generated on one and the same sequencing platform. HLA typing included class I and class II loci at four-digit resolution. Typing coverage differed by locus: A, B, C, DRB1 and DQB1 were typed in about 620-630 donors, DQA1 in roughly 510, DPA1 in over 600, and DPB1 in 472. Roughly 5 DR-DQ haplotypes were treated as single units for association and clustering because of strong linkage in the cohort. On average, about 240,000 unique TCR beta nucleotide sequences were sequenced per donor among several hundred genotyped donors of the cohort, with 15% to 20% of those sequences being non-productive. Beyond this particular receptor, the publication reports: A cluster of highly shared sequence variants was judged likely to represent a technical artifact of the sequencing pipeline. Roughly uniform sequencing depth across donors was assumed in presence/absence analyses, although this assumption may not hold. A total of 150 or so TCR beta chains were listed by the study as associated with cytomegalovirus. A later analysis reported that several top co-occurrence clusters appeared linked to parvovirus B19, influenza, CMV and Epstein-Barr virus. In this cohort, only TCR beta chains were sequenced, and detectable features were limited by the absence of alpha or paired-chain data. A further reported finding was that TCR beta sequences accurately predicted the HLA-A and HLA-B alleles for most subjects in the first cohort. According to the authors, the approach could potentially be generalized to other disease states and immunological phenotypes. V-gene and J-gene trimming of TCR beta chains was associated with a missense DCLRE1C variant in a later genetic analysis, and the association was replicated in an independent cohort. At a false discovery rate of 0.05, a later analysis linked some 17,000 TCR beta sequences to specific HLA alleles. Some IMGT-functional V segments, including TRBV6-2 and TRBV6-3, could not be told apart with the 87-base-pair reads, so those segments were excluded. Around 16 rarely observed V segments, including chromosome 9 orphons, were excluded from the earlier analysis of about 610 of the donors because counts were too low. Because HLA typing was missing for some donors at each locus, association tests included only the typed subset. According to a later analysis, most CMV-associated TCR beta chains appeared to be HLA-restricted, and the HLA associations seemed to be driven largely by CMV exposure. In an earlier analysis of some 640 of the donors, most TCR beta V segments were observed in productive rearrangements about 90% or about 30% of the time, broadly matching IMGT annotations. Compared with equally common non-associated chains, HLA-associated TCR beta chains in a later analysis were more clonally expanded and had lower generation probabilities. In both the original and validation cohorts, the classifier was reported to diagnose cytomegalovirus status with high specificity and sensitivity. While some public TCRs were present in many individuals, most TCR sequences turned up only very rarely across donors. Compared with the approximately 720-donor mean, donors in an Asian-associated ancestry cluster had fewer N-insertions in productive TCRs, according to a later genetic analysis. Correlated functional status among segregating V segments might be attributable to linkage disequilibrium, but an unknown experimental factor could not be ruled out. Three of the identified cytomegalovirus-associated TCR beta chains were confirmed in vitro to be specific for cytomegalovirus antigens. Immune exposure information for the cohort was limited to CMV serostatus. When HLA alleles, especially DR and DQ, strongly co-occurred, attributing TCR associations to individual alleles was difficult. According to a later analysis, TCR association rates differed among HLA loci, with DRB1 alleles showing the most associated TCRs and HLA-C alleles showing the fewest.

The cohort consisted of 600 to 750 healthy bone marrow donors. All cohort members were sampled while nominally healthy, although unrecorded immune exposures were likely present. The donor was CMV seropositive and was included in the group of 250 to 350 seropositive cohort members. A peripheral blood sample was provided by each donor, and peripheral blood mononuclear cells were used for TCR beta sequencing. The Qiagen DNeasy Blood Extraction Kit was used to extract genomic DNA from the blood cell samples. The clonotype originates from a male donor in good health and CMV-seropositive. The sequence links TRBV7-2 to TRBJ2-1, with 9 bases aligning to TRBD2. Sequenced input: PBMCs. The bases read TGTGCCAGCAGCTTAGCCAGCGGGAGGCACAATGAGCAGTTCTTC. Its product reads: CASSLASGRHNEQFF.